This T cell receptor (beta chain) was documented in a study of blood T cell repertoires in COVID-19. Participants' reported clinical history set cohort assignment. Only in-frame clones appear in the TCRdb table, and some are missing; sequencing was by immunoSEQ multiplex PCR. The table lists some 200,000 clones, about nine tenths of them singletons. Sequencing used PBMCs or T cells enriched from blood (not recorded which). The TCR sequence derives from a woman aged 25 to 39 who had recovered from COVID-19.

CDR3 sequence: CSASAGETQYF. The CDR3 coding sequence is TGCAGTGCCAGCGCGGGGGAGACCCAGTACTTC. V and J are TRBV20-1 and TRBJ2-5; a weak D match, TRBD2 (6 bases). Germline lookup yields CDR1 DFQATT and CDR2 SNEGSKA (reference sequence). V was pared by 6 bases and J by 5 bases, with 10 bases between. The CDR3 runs to 11 residues.